This passage covers 5 T cell receptor beta chains from one sample sequenced in a study of blood T cell repertoires in COVID-19. Repertoires were generated with immunoSEQ multiplex PCR, while TCRdb's copy carries only in-frame clones and drops some. The sample lists about 210,000 clones; about nine tenths were seen once. The source material was peripheral blood. The receptors here all came from a woman in her thirties or forties with acute or convalescent COVID-19.

Regarding this clone: The same CDR3 arises from other DNA sequences in this sample as well. J is TRBJ2-3 and V is TRBV11-2; possibly TRBD2 for D (5 bases). CDR3 length: 12 residues. CDR1 and CDR2 from the germline V gene are SGHAT and FQNNGV. V was pared by 1 base and J by 6 bases, with 5 bases between. The chain's CDR3 is CASSLAGDTQYF. DNA for the CDR3: TGTGCCAGCAGCTTAGCGGGGGATACGCAGTATTTT.

This clone was found once. This chain links TRBV27 with TRBJ1-5; D remains ambiguous. The V gene lost 3 bases and the J gene lost 1 base, with 7 bases spanning the gap. The CDR3 consists of 14 residues. Germline V gene data show CDR1 as MNHEY and CDR2 as SMNVEV (reference sequence). CDR3 bases: TGTGCCAGCAGTTTTGGGCAGAGCAATCAGCCCCAGCATTTT. Protein: CASSFGQSNQPQHF.

This clone was seen only once. J is TRBJ1-1 and V is TRBV29-1, with 7 bases that match TRBD1. The CDR3 is made up of 12 amino acids. Germline CDR1 and CDR2: SQVTM and ANQGSEA. Trimming removed 7 bases from V and 4 bases from J; junction bases left unmatched: 6. The CDR3 is CSGQTGPTEAFF. The CDR3 nucleotides are TGCAGCGGGCAGACAGGGCCCACTGAAGCTTTCTTT.

The V gene is TRBV2, the J gene TRBJ2-5; 8 bases agree with TRBD2. This CDR3 contains 15 residues. With 6 bases clipped from V and 5 bases from J, the junction kept 11 bases outside the gene matches. Per the germline V gene, CDR1 is SNHLY and CDR2 is FYNNEI. The CDR3 spells CASRAEAGAAETQYF. CDR3 in DNA: TGTGCCAGCAGGGCCGAAGCGGGGGCGGCGGAGACCCAGTACTTC.

This rearrangement joins TRBV11-2 to TRBJ1-2, with 11 bases that match TRBD1. The CDR3 is 15 amino acids. J gave up 4 bases and V 5 bases, and 6 bases lay outside the gene matches. Per the germline V gene, CDR1 is SGHAT and CDR2 is FQNNGV. The CDR3 region has the DNA TGTGCCAGCAGCCGAGGACAGGGGGCGGCCTATGGCTACACCTTC. This gives the protein CASSRGQGAAYGYTF.